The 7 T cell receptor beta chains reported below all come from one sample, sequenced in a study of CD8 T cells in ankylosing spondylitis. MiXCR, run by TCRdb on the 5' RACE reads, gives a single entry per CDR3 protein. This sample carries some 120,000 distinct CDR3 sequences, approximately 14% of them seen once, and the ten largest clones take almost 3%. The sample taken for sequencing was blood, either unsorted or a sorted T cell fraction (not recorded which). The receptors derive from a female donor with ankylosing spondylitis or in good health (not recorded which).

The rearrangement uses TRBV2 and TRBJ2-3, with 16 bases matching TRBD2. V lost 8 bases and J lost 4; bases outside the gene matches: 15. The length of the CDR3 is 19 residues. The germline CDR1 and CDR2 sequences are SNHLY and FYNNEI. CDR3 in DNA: TGTGCCAGCGGTCGAATAAGCGGGACTAGCGGGAGGGCTTCAGATACGCAGTATTTT. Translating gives CASGRISGTSGRASDTQYF. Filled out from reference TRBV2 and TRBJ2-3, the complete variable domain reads EPEVTQTPSHQVTQMGQEVILRCVPISNHLYFYWYRQILGQKVEFLVSFYNNEISEKSEIFDDQFSVERPDGSNFTLKIRSTKLEDSAMYFCASGRISGTSGRASDTQYFGPGTRLTVL.

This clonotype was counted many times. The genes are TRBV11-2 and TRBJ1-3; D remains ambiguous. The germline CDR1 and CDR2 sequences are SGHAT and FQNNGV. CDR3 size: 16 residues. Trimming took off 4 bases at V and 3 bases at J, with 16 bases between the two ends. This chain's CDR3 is CASSSVKGGIGNTIYF. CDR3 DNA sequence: TGTGCCAGCAGCTCCGTAAAAGGAGGGATTGGAAACACCATATATTTT.

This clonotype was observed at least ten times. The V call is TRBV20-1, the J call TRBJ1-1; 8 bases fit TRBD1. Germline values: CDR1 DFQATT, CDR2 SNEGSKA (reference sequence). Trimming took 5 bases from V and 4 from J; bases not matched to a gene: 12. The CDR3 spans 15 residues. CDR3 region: CSALSYSTGATEAFF. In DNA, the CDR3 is TGCAGTGCTCTATCATATTCGACAGGGGCCACTGAAGCTTTCTTT.

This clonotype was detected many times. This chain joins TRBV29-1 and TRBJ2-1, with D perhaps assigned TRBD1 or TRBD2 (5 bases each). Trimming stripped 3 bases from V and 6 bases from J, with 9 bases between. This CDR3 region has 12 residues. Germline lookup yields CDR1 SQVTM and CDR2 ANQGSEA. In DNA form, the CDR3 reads TGCAGCGTTGATCATGGGGGCAATGAGCAGTTCTTC. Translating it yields CSVDHGGNEQFF.

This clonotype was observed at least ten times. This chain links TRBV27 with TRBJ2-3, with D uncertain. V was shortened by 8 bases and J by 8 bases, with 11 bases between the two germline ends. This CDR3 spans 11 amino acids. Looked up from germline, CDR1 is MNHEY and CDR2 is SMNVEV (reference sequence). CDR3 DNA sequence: TGTGCCAGCGCTTGGGATCGTACGCAGTATTTT. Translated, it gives CASAWDRTQYF.

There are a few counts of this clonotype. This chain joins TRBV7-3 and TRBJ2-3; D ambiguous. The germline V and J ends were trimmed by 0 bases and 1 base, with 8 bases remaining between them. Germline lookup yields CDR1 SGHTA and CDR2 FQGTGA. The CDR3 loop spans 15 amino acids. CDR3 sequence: CASSLTGQRTDTQYF. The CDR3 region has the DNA TGTGCCAGCAGCTTAACAGGCCAGCGCACAGATACGCAGTATTTT.

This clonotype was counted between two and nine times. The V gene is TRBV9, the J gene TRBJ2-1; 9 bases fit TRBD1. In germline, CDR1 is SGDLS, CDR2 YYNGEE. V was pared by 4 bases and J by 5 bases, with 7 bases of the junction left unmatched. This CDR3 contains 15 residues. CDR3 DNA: TGTGCCAGCAGCCCAACCGGACAGGGGAACAATGAGCAGTTCTTC. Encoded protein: CASSPTGQGNNEQFF.